The T cell receptor (beta chain) described here comes from a study of OX40 agonist ivuxolimab in advanced cancers. Points on this clone: Antigen specificity is unknown.

The repertoire was sequenced with immunoSEQ multiplex PCR; TCRdb's copy has only in-frame clones and lacks some. The sample records around 70,000 clones, roughly 87% being singletons. The study's findings and limits: Both CD4+ and CD8+ T cell populations in blood had undergone clonal expansion by week 6 at 0.1 to 3.0 mg/kg.

Germline V gene data show CDR1 as SGHTA and CDR2 as FQGNSA. The V end was cut by 5 bases, the J end by 8 bases, with 21 bases between. CDR3 size: 15 residues. This sequence originates from an adult with an advanced solid tumor such as melanoma, head and neck, liver or kidney cancer. V gene TRBV7-2 combines with J gene TRBJ1-2; weak D call: TRBD1 (5 bases). The input for sequencing was CD4+ or CD8+ T cells sorted from blood, taken in a trial of the OX40 agonist ivuxolimab. As DNA, the CDR3 is TGTGCCAGCAGCCCCACTGGACACCCGAGCTCCGGCTACACCTTC. It translates to CASSPTGHPSSGYTF. Filled out from reference TRBV7-2 and TRBJ1-2, the complete variable domain reads GAGVSQSPSNKVTEKGKDVELRCDPISGHTALYWYRQSLGQGLEFLIYFQGNSAPDKSGLPSDRFSAERTGGSVSTLTIQRTQQEDSAVYLCASSPTGHPSSGYTFGSGTRLTVV.